The 9 T cell receptor beta chains given below trace back to one sample, sequenced in a study of metastatic and nonmetastatic thyroid tumors. All patients were treatment-naive before thyroid surgery. With MiXCR, TCRdb reprocessed the PCR reads. The data contain 20,000 to 30,000 clones, roughly a fifth of them singletons. Material for sequencing was blood. The receptors here all came from a male donor with papillary thyroid cancer or a benign thyroid nodule (not recorded which). Some clones in this sample may be carry-over from other donors' samples.

At least ten counts were recorded for this clone. The chain recombines TRBV3-1 with TRBJ2-1; D might be TRBD1 or TRBD2, each matching 5 bases. Trimming took 0 bases from V and 5 from J, leaving 14 bases between them. The CDR3 is 16 amino acids. The germline CDR1 and CDR2 sequences are LGHDT and YNNKEL (reference sequence). CDR3 DNA: TGTGCCAGCAGCCAAGATCTTGGGGGTGGTAACAATGAGCAGTTCTTC. Its protein product is CASSQDLGGGNNEQFF.

This clone was detected ten times or more. The genes are TRBV25-1 and TRBJ2-1; 9 nucleotides align to TRBD2. The CDR3 totals 15 residues. Germline-derived CDR1 and CDR2 are MGHDK and SYGVNS. The V segment lost 0 bases and the J segment 10 bases; nucleotides outside the gene matches: 7. Here the CDR3 DNA reads TGTGCCAGCAGTGAATATGATAGCGGGAGTAGCGAGCAGTTCTTC. It translates to CASSEYDSGSSEQFF.

As regards this clone: A junction boundary mismatches the germline segment, possibly from a read error. V gene TRBV15 combines with J gene TRBJ1-5; D unclear. This CDR3 is 16 amino acids long. The germline CDR1 and CDR2 sequences are LNHNV and YYDKDF (reference sequence). CDR3 in amino acids: CVTSREAPVKNQPQHF. For the CDR3, the DNA is TGTGTCACCAGCAGAGAGGCCCCTGTGAAGAATCAGCCCCAGCATTTT.

This clone was counted at least ten times. Here the CDR3 DNA reads TGCAGTGCGTTAGCGGGAGTCGGCAATGAGCAGTTCTTC. Protein product: CSALAGVGNEQFF. The chain has TRBV20-1 and TRBJ2-1; 9 bases align to TRBD2. This CDR3 is built from 13 residues. Trimming at V came to 6 bases and at J to 6 bases, leaving 6 bases not matched to a gene. The V gene's germline CDR1 is DFQATT and CDR2 SNEGSKA (reference sequence).

The genes are TRBV20-1 and TRBJ2-1; possible D gene TRBD1, 5 bases. The CDR3 spans 16 residues. The germline V and J ends were trimmed by 1 base and 4 bases, with 17 bases remaining between them. Germline V gives CDR1 DFQATT, CDR2 SNEGSKA (reference sequence). CDR3 sequence reads: CSARVLDTTIYNEQFF. CDR3 nucleotide sequence: TGCAGTGCTAGAGTCTTGGACACGACGATTTACAATGAGCAGTTCTTC.

For this clone: Compared with germline, one end of the junction differs, possibly owing to a read error. The chain combines TRBV20-1 with TRBJ2-2; 8 nucleotides line up with TRBD1. The CDR3 is 14 amino acids. Germline CDR1 and CDR2: DFQATT and SNEGSKA (reference sequence). For the CDR3, the DNA is TGCAGTGCTCTACAGGGGGTGTACACCGGTGAGCTGTTTTTT. As protein: CSALQGVYTGELFF.

This clone was detected many times. The V gene is TRBV7-9, the J gene TRBJ2-3; D may be TRBD1 (5 bases). V was cut by 4 bases and J by 3 bases, with 8 bases left in between. The length of the CDR3 is 13 residues. Germline V gene data show CDR1 as SEHNR and CDR2 as FQNEAQ (reference sequence). CDR3 DNA: TGTGCCAGCAGCTCGCCAGGGACAGATACGCAGTATTTT. This sequence encodes CASSSPGTDTQYF.

This clone was seen repeatedly, ten times or more. V and J are TRBV7-2 and TRBJ2-3; 9 bases are shared with TRBD2. The CDR3 extends over 15 amino acids. The V gene end was trimmed by 5 bases and the J gene end by 5 bases; junction bases not matched to a gene: 8. Per germline, CDR1 SGHTA and CDR2 FQGNSA. DNA of the CDR3: TGTGCCAGCAGCCCAATAGCGGGAGAGGGAGATACGCAGTATTTT. Translation gives CASSPIAGEGDTQYF. Full variable domain (outside the CDR3, taken from reference TRBV7-2 and TRBJ2-3): GAGVSQSPSNKVTEKGKDVELRCDPISGHTALYWYRQSLGQGLEFLIYFQGNSAPDKSGLPSDRFSAERTGGSVSTLTIQRTQQEDSAVYLCASSPIAGEGDTQYFGPGTRLTVL.

This clone is medium-sized (0.01 to 0.1%) in the sample. This chain connects TRBV27 to TRBJ2-7; 13 nucleotides align to TRBD2. Germline V CDR1 and CDR2: MNHEY, SMNVEV (reference sequence). The CDR3 totals 15 residues. V was pared by 3 bases and J by 2 bases, with 1 base of the junction left unmatched. The CDR3 spells CASSFGTSGAYEQYF. The CDR3 coding sequence is TGTGCCAGCAGTTTTGGGACTAGCGGGGCCTACGAGCAGTACTTC.